This T cell receptor beta chain was observed in a study of monozygotic twins with inflammatory bowel disease (dated by TCRdb to the late 2010s). Some background on the complete study: The complete study included 28 monozygotic twin pairs: 19 IBD-discordant Danish pairs and nine German pairs, of which four were IBD-concordant and five were IBD-discordant. Each individual had, on average, about 151 000 unique TCRalpha sequences and 181 000 unique TCRbeta sequences available for analysis. Within discordant pairs, disease-associated traits were sought mainly by comparing IBD patients with their genetically identical healthy co-twins. Overall study results and their limits: Repertoire similarity did not differ between concordant and discordant twins, which could be due to limited statistical power. The analysis was unable to tell apart different T cell subtypes. Differing immunosuppressive treatments among patients may have added background noise and inter-individual variability to the repertoires. Compared with healthy twins, IBD patients shared fewer clonotypes with other individuals, and the difference was most pronounced in patients with signs of disease activity. Measured by the inverse Simpson index, TCRbeta repertoire diversity was lower in IBD patients than in their healthy co-twins. The results gave no support for a single strong signal or clonotype linked to IBD.

To prepare the library, 5' RACE was applied. Preparation of each TCR library used approximately 4,000 ng of total RNA. cDNA was synthesized with SMARTScribe reverse transcriptase in eight separate reactions per sample. Unique molecular identifiers containing a 6-nucleotide sample barcode were introduced through template switching during cDNA synthesis. Two nested PCRs of approximately 16 and 10 cycles amplified the TCRalpha and TCRbeta cDNA, and bead purification followed each PCR. Before amplification, cDNA was treated with uracil DNA-glycosylase and purified using the QIAquick PCR purification kit. The second PCR added Illumina TruSeq-compatible adapters along with sample-specific barcodes. TapeStation and Qubit were used to check library quality and concentration, and 5 ng of each library went into the pool. Sequencing of pooled libraries was carried out on an Illumina HiSeq2500 single-index Rapid Run using 2 x 100 bp reads and custom sequencing primers. On the study's bioinformatics: UMI-based consensus assembly with MiGEC version 1.2.6 was used to correct PCR and sequencing errors. MiXCR version 2.1.1 was used to carry out V(D)J alignment, clonotype assembly and CDR3 extraction. To normalise gene usage, clonotype sharing and MAIT/NKT TCR abundance, the top 1000, 10 000 and 20 000 clonotypes in each sample were analysed. Diversity was computed as the inverse Simpson index with the vegan R package after downsampling to 27 000 UMIs. Paired Mann-Whitney U tests were applied to discordant twin pairs, and Benjamini-Hochberg correction was used for multiple testing. Reprocessed by TCRdb, the reads give a single entry per CDR3 protein sequence, without DNA. For this entry, the V and J calls and clone size follow TCRdb and not the study's own pipeline. The sample's own table lists approximately 400,000 distinct CDR3 sequences. The ten largest clonotypes hold about 2.6% of the sample.

Points on this clonotype: It has no known antigen specificity.

From each donor, an approximately 2.5 ml peripheral blood sample was collected into PAXgene tubes and kept at -80 degrees C. Total RNA was isolated from whole blood with the PAXgene blood miRNA kit on an automated QIAcube, without T cell sorting. Deep TCRalpha and TCRbeta repertoire profiling with unique molecular barcoding was performed on peripheral blood of monozygotic twin pairs concordant or discordant for inflammatory bowel disease. For every twin pair, smoking habits were documented, and each individual was categorised as a current, former or never smoker. Based on the germline V gene, the CDR1 and CDR2 sequences are MNHEY and SVGEGT. The CDR3 runs 16 amino acids, cysteine and phenylalanine included. DNA was not recorded.

The source of this sequence is a human donor with ulcerative colitis or Crohn's disease, or a healthy co-twin of an affected twin (not recorded which). Specimen: blood. The chain is assembled from TRBV6-2 or TRBV6-3 and TRBJ2-3; TCRdb's assignment of TRBD2 cannot be checked, as there is no DNA. The CDR3 region has the sequence CASSYSSGSSTDTQYF.